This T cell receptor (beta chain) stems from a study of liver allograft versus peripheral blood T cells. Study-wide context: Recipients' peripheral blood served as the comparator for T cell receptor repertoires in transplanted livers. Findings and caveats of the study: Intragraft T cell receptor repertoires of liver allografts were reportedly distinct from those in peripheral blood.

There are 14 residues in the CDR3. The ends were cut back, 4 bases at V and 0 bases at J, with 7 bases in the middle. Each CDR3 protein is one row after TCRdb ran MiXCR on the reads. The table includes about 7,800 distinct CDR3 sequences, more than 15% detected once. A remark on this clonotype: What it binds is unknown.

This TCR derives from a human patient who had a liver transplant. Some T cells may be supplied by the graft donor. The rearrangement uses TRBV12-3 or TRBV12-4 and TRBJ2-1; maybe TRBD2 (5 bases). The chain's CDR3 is CASSSTSSYNEQFF. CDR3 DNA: TGTGCCAGCAGTTCTACTAGCTCCTACAATGAGCAGTTCTTC.